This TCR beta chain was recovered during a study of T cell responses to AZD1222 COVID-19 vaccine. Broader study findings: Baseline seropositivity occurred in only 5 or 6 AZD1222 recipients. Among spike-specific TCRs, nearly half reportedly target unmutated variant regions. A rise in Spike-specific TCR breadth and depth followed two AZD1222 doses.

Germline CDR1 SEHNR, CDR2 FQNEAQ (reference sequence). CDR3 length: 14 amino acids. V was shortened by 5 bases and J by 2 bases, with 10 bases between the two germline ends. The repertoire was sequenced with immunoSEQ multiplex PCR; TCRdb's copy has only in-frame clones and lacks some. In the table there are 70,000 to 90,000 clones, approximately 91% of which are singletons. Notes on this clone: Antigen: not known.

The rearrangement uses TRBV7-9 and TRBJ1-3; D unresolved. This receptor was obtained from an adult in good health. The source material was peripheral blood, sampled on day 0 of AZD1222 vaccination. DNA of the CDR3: TGTGCCAGCAGCAGTCGTGGTACTGGAAACACCATATATTTT. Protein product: CASSSRGTGNTIYF.